Each of the 14 T cell receptor beta chains below was sequenced from the same sample in a study of T-cell reconstitution after alpha-beta-depleted transplantation in children. During its preparation, the TCRbeta library received unique molecular identifiers. One entry per CDR3 protein results from TCRdb running MiXCR on the PCR reads. The repertoire consists of roughly 590,000 distinct CDR3 sequences, with approximately 16% occurring once and the leading ten covering 1.1%. The sample here was PBMCs from the stem cell graft donor, taken from the stem cell graft. These receptors all stem from a human donor who donated a stem cell graft to a child with acute myeloid leukemia.

The genes are TRBV18 and TRBJ2-7, with D maybe TRBD2 (5 bases). Germline V gives CDR1 KGHSH, CDR2 LQKENI. V was clipped by 3 bases and J by 1 base, with 16 bases between them. The CDR3 contains 16 residues. The CDR3 sequence: CASSPSGRVDSYEQYF. The CDR3, as DNA: TGTGCCAGCTCACCGAGCGGACGGGTGGATTCCTACGAGCAGTACTTC.

This clonotype was recorded at least ten times. The rearrangement uses TRBV20-1 and TRBJ1-5, with a tentative D call TRBD1 (6 bases). V was trimmed by 0 bases and J by 6 bases, leaving 15 bases between them. The CDR3 has 15 amino acids. CDR1 and CDR2 from the germline V gene are DFQATT and SNEGSKA (reference sequence). CDR3 sequence (DNA): TGCAGTGCTAGAGATGAGGAGGGGGTTGGTCAGCCCCAGCATTTT. Protein: CSARDEEGVGQPQHF.

In this sample, this clonotype turned up many times. The genes are TRBV5-6 and TRBJ1-1, with a tentative D call TRBD1 (6 bases). The V and J ends lost 4 bases and 2 bases respectively, with 12 bases between them. Per the germline V gene, CDR1 is SGHDT and CDR2 is YYEEEE. The CDR3 extends over 14 amino acids. The CDR3 DNA reads as TGTGCCAGCAGCGCAGGACAGCAAAACACTGAAGCTTTCTTT. This translates into CASSAGQQNTEAFF.

This clonotype was seen ten or more times. V and J are TRBV12-3 or TRBV12-4 and TRBJ1-2; 7 bases match TRBD1. This CDR3 spans 15 amino acids. V shed 5 bases, J shed 8 bases, and the junction held 14 bases outside the gene matches. CDR3 coding DNA: TGTGCCAGCAGTCTGCGGGACAGCGAGTCGGAGGGCTACACCTTC. This translates into CASSLRDSESEGYTF.

The CDR3 coding sequence is TGTGCCAGCAGCTTAGGCGGGGGAGGGCAGGGAGCCTATGGCTACACCTTC. It is translated as CASSLGGGGQGAYGYTF. The chain has TRBV7-2 and TRBJ1-2; tentatively, D is TRBD1 (5 bases). The V and J ends lost 1 base and 4 bases respectively, with 19 bases between them. CDR3 length: 17 amino acids. CDR1 is SGHTA, CDR2 FQGNSA, per germline.

This clonotype was detected ten times or more. The gene calls are TRBV5-6 and TRBJ2-7; TRBD2 aligns across 7 bases. Germline CDR1 SGHDT, CDR2 YYEEEE. Trimming removed 0 bases from V and 6 bases from J; junction bases left unmatched: 12. The CDR3 has 16 residues. The CDR3 region is CASSLDGGGTLCEQYF. DNA of the CDR3: TGTGCCAGCAGCTTGGACGGGGGAGGGACCCTCTGCGAGCAGTACTTC.

V usage is TRBV10-3 and J usage is TRBJ2-7, with no clear D. The germline gives CDR1 ENHRY, CDR2 SYGVKD. The CDR3 is made up of 11 amino acids. V was cut by 11 bases and J by 4 bases, with 12 bases left in between. CDR3 bases: TGTGCCGTGTCGGCCGGGTACGAGCAGTACTTC. Translated, it gives CAVSAGYEQYF.

This chain uses TRBV5-4 with TRBJ2-2, with 7 bases identical to TRBD1. CDR1 and CDR2 from the germline V gene are SGHNT and YYREEE (reference sequence). Trimming removed 4 bases from V and 0 bases from J; junction bases left unmatched: 6. The CDR3 runs to 16 residues. DNA of the CDR3: TGTGCCAGCAGCCGCACAGGGGTAACGAACACCGGGGAGCTGTTTTTT. It specifies CASSRTGVTNTGELFF.

This clonotype was picked up a small number of times. The chain has TRBV7-7 and TRBJ2-7; 7 bases are shared with TRBD1. This CDR3 comprises 14 residues. Germline assignment: CDR1 SSHAT and CDR2 FNYEAQ (reference sequence). Trimming removed 8 bases from V and 0 bases from J; junction bases left unmatched: 7. CDR3 amino acids: CASGGQAFSYEQYV. CDR3 DNA sequence: TGTGCCAGCGGAGGACAGGCCTTCTCCTACGAGCAGTACGTC.

The chain employs TRBV11-2 and TRBJ2-7, with TRBD1 identical over 10 bases. The CDR3 is 18 residues long. The germline gives CDR1 SGHAT, CDR2 FQNNGV. V shed 4 bases and J 3 bases; nucleotides not matched to a gene: 15. The CDR3 sequence: CASSSRLNGQGDYYEQYF. In nucleotides, the CDR3 is TGTGCCAGCAGCTCTCGGTTGAATGGACAGGGGGACTACTACGAGCAGTACTTC.

This clonotype was observed once. The chain carries TRBV7-2 and TRBJ2-5; 8 nucleotides agree with TRBD1. The germline V gene encodes CDR1 SGHTA and CDR2 FQGNSA. The CDR3 spans 17 residues. Losses at the gene ends were 4 bases for V and 1 base for J; bases not matched to a gene: 11. The CDR3 spells CASSSIRTGTLQETQYF. The DNA for the CDR3 is TGTGCCAGCAGCTCCATCAGGACAGGGACTCTCCAAGAGACCCAGTACTTC.

The gene calls are TRBV20-1 and TRBJ2-7; TRBD1 might be the D (6 bases). The CDR3 has 14 amino acids. The ends were cut back, 1 base at V and 2 bases at J, with 12 bases in the middle. Per the germline V gene, CDR1 is DFQATT and CDR2 is SNEGSKA (reference sequence). The CDR3 DNA follows: TGCAGTGCTAGAGGAGTCAGGGGTCCCTACGAGCAGTACTTC. This translates into CSARGVRGPYEQYF.

On this clonotype: The germline gene is not matched at one end of the junction; a read error may be the cause. CDR3 bases: TGCTGTGCTAGACCTTCGGACAGGGATCGGGTCACCGGGGAGCTGTTTTTT. Protein product: CCARPSDRDRVTGELFF. The chain carries TRBV20-1 and TRBJ2-2, with 8 bases fitting TRBD1. The CDR3 is made up of 17 amino acids. Germline CDR1 and CDR2: DFQATT and SNEGSKA (reference sequence).

This clonotype was recorded many times. This sequence joins TRBV29-1 and TRBJ2-1; 8 positions agree with TRBD2. V was pared by 4 bases and J by 4 bases, with 6 bases of the junction left unmatched. CDR1 and CDR2 from the germline V gene are SQVTM and ANQGSEA. CDR3 size: 14 residues. Here the CDR3 reads CSVGLIAGYNEQFF. The CDR3 nucleotides are TGCAGCGTTGGATTAATAGCGGGGTACAATGAGCAGTTCTTC.